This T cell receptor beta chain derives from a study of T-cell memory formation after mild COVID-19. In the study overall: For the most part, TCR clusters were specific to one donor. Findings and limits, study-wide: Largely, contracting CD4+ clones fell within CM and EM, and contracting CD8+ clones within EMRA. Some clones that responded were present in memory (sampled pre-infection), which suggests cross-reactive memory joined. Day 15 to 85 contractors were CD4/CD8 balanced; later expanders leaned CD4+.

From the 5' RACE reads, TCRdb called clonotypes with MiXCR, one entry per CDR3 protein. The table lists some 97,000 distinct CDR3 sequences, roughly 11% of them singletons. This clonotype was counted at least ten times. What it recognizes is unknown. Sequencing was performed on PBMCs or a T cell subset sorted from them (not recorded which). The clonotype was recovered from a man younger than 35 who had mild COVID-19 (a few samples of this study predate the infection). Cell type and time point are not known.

The CDR3 protein is CASPSGESPSTDTQYF. The CDR3 DNA follows: TGTGCCAGCCCTAGCGGGGAGTCGCCTAGCACAGATACGCAGTATTTT. The V call is TRBV9, the J call TRBJ2-3; 9 nucleotides match TRBD2. Per the germline V gene, CDR1 is SGDLS and CDR2 is YYNGEE. The CDR3 runs 16 residues. Trimming removed 7 bases from V and 0 bases from J; junction bases left unmatched: 9.